These 27 T cell receptor beta chains originate from one sample sequenced in a study of OX40 agonist ivuxolimab in advanced cancers. TCRdb's table, derived via immunoSEQ multiplex PCR, lists solely in-frame clones and lacks some. The sample shows around 44,000 clones, around 86% of them seen only once. The source was CD4+ or CD8+ T cells sorted from blood, collected in a trial of the OX40 agonist ivuxolimab. The receptors were gathered from an adult with an advanced solid tumor such as melanoma, head and neck, liver or kidney cancer.

This CDR3 is CATSLARRGNTDTQYF. The CDR3 nucleotides are TGTGCCACCAGCCTCGCGAGGCGGGGGAACACAGATACGCAGTATTTT. The rearrangement uses TRBV15 and TRBJ2-3; 7 bases match TRBD2. Germline V gene lookup returns CDR1 LNHNV and CDR2 YYDKDF (reference sequence). The trim removed 5 bases at V and 2 bases at J, leaving 10 bases unmatched. CDR3 size: 16 residues.

The genes are TRBV7-9 and TRBJ1-1; D perhaps matches TRBD1 (5 bases). The germline V gene has CDR1 SEHNR and CDR2 FQNEAQ (reference sequence). V lost 4 bases and J 6 bases, leaving 12 bases between the germline ends. The CDR3 covers 13 residues. CDR3 DNA sequence: TGTGCCAGCAGCTCGGGACGGATCCCTGAAGCTTTCTTT. It yields the protein CASSSGRIPEAFF.

The rearrangement links TRBV19 to TRBJ1-2, with unresolved D. Per the germline V gene, CDR1 is LNHDA and CDR2 is SQIVND (reference sequence). The length of the CDR3 is 14 residues. Trimming shortened V by 9 bases and J by 8 bases, and 22 bases separated the two germline ends. This chain's CDR3 is CASRSGLQSWGYTF. Here the CDR3 DNA reads TGTGCCAGCCGTTCGGGTCTCCAGAGTTGGGGCTACACCTTC.

The chain carries TRBV5-6 and TRBJ1-3, with D maybe TRBD1 (5 bases). This CDR3 spans 14 amino acids. Germline CDR1 reads SGHDT; CDR2 reads YYEEEE. The V end was cut by 5 bases, the J end by 0 bases, with 9 bases between. CDR3 residues: CASRPGYSGNTIYF. The CDR3 bases are TGTGCCAGCAGACCAGGGTACTCTGGAAACACCATATATTTT.

This clone occurred a few times. The rearrangement joins TRBV23-1 to TRBJ2-1, with TRBD2 identical over 8 bases. TRBV23-1 counts as an open reading frame of uncertain function. CDR3 size: 16 residues. V lost 6 bases to trimming and J lost 9 bases; unmatched junction nucleotides: 16. The CDR3 DNA sequence: TGCGCCAGCAGGGCGGGACCCCGATACCTAGCGGGTGAGCAGTTCTTC. Amino acid sequence: CASRAGPRYLAGEQFF.

V is TRBV19 and J is TRBJ2-5; 8 bases line up with TRBD2. The better agreement between TRBJ2-7 and the DNA end casts doubt on the J call. The CDR3 is made up of 15 amino acids. Germline CDR1 is LNHDA and CDR2 is SQIVND (reference sequence). This CDR3 reads CASSKTSGFAYEQYF. The DNA for the CDR3 is TGTGCCAGTAGTAAAACTAGCGGATTCGCCTACGAGCAGTACTTC.

The gene calls are TRBV6-1 and TRBJ2-6, with 7 bases fitting TRBD1. V was clipped by 6 bases and J by 2 bases; unmatched bases: 4. The germline CDR1 and CDR2 sequences are MNHNS and SASEGT. The CDR3 is 15 amino acids. CDR3 coding DNA: TGTGCCAGCAGGGGGACAGAAACTGGGGCCAACGTCCTGACTTTC. It codes for CASRGTETGANVLTF.

This chain joins TRBV29-1 and TRBJ1-5, with no clear D. This CDR3 contains 13 residues. V was clipped by 7 bases and J by 7 bases, with 17 bases between them. Germline-derived CDR1 and CDR2 are SQVTM and ANQGSEA. CDR3 sequence (DNA): TGCAGCGCCTCGGACGGGTTACAACAGCCCCAGCATTTT. It translates to CSASDGLQQPQHF.

The chain recombines TRBV6-9 with TRBJ1-5; D unresolved. V lost 2 bases and J 7 bases, leaving 18 bases between the germline ends. Germline V gene data show CDR1 as MNHGY and CDR2 as SVAAGI. CDR3 length: 16 amino acids. CDR3 nucleotide sequence: TGTGCCAGCAGTTATAGGCAGCCGATAACCGCCCAGCCCCAGCATTTT. Amino acids: CASSYRQPITAQPQHF.

The chain uses TRBV11-2 and TRBJ2-6; D is unclear. V lost 4 bases, J lost 0 bases, and 19 bases lay in between. Germline V gene data show CDR1 as SGHAT and CDR2 as FQNNGV. This CDR3 contains 19 residues. Here the CDR3 reads CASSSQRLEYISGANVLTF. The CDR3 DNA follows: TGTGCCAGCAGCTCCCAACGGTTAGAGTACATCTCTGGGGCCAACGTCCTGACTTTC.

The genes are TRBV7-9 and TRBJ2-1; a possible D gene is TRBD1 (7 bases). The CDR3 covers 17 residues. Germline V CDR1 and CDR2: SEHNR, FQNEAQ (reference sequence). With 2 bases removed from V and 10 bases from J, the gap between germline ends came to 24 bases. In DNA, the CDR3 is TGTGCCAGCAGCTTACTTACAGGGGATAATTTTGGAGGGGAGCAGTTCTTC. Its protein is CASSLLTGDNFGGEQFF. Drawing the rest from reference TRBV7-9 and TRBJ2-1, the complete variable domain is DTGVSQNPRHKITKRGQNVTFRCDPISEHNRLYWYRQTLGQGPEFLTYFQNEAQLEKSRLLSDRFSAERPKGSFSTLEIQRTEQGDSAMYLCASSLLTGDNFGGEQFFGPGTRLTVL.

The rearrangement joins TRBV5-6 to TRBJ1-1, with D uncertain. CDR3 length: 15 amino acids. Deletions cut 0 bases from V and 1 base from J, with 10 bases between. Germline CDR1 reads SGHDT; CDR2 reads YYEEEE. For the CDR3, the DNA is TGTGCCAGCAGCTTGGTGCCAGGATCGAACACTGAAGCTTTCTTT. This translates into CASSLVPGSNTEAFF.

This chain links TRBV19 with TRBJ2-7, with a weak D call TRBD1 (8 bases). V was shortened by 4 bases and J by 3 bases, with 13 bases between the two germline ends. This CDR3 spans 14 amino acids. The germline CDR1 and CDR2 sequences are LNHDA and SQIVND (reference sequence). CDR3 loop: CASSKNRGGYEQYF. CDR3 nucleotides: TGTGCCAGTAGTAAAAACAGGGGGGGCTACGAGCAGTACTTC.

The rearrangement uses TRBV10-3 and TRBJ2-2; D might be TRBD2 (6 bases). Germline V CDR1 and CDR2: ENHRY, SYGVKD. Trimming pared 3 bases from V and 7 bases from J, leaving 12 bases between. This CDR3 is built from 14 residues. The CDR3 spells CAISDGRDHGELFF. The CDR3 DNA follows: TGTGCCATCAGTGATGGGCGGGATCACGGGGAGCTGTTTTTT.

V is TRBV30 and J is TRBJ2-3; 8 nucleotides align to TRBD2. The CDR3 sequence is 13 residues long. The germline V gene has CDR1 GTSNPN and CDR2 SVGIG (reference sequence). Trimming cost V 8 bases and J 2 bases; bases outside gene matches: 6. The CDR3 loop reads CASSSGYTDTQYF. CDR3 DNA sequence: TGTGCCAGCTCTAGCGGGTACACAGATACGCAGTATTTT.

J is TRBJ2-2 and V is TRBV25-1, with D perhaps matching TRBD1 (6 bases). The CDR3 is 14 amino acids. The V gene lost 6 bases and the J gene lost 4 bases, with 12 bases spanning the gap. The germline V gene has CDR1 MGHDK and CDR2 SYGVNS. The CDR3: CASSPTGTTGELFF. In DNA form, the CDR3 reads TGTGCCAGCAGCCCAACAGGGACCACCGGGGAGCTGTTTTTT.

The rearrangement uses TRBV9 and TRBJ1-2; 11 bases map to TRBD1. The CDR3 covers 17 residues. The trim removed 0 bases at V and 4 bases at J, leaving 8 bases unmatched. Germline V gives CDR1 SGDLS, CDR2 YYNGEE. The CDR3 here is CASSVAGTGGFSYGYTF. CDR3 nucleotide sequence: TGTGCCAGCAGCGTAGCGGGGACAGGGGGTTTCAGCTATGGCTACACCTTC.

This clone was counted a few times. V gene TRBV2 combines with J gene TRBJ1-1, with D perhaps TRBD1 (6 bases). In germline, CDR1 is SNHLY, CDR2 FYNNEI. V was shortened by 7 bases and J by 4 bases, with 13 bases between the two germline ends. The CDR3 is 13 residues long. CDR3 nucleotide sequence: TGTGCCAGCACCTCAGGGGAAGTCACTGAAGCTTTCTTT. Amino acid sequence: CASTSGEVTEAFF.

The chain uses TRBV10-3 and TRBJ2-1, with 11 bases identical to TRBD2. Germline values: CDR1 ENHRY, CDR2 SYGVKD. The CDR3 is 16 residues long. J lost 0 bases, V lost 6 bases, and 4 bases had no gene match. The CDR3, as DNA: TGTGCCATCAGATTGGGACTAGCGGACTCCTACAATGAGCAGTTCTTC. Amino acids: CAIRLGLADSYNEQFF.

The rearrangement joins TRBV4-2 to TRBJ1-2, with D possibly matching TRBD1 (5 bases). The CDR3 runs 15 residues. Trimming shortened V by 0 bases and J by 5 bases, and 13 bases separated the two germline ends. From germline, CDR1 is LGHNA and CDR2 YNFKEQ. CDR3 DNA sequence: TGTGCCAGCAGCCAAGATGAATGGGGCGGGTATGGCTACACCTTC. It translates to CASSQDEWGGYGYTF.

The CDR3 region is CAPTGGADYGYTF. The CDR3 DNA reads as TGTGCGCCGACAGGGGGCGCAGACTATGGCTACACCTTC. V is TRBV7-2 and J is TRBJ1-2; 10 bases are a match to TRBD1. The CDR3 is 13 residues long. The germline CDR1 and CDR2 sequences are SGHTA and FQGNSA.

The chain joins TRBV5-1 to TRBJ2-1, with TRBD2 matching over 16 bases. Germline assignment: CDR1 SGHRS and CDR2 YFSETQ. Trimming at V came to 4 bases and at J to 8 bases, leaving 9 bases not matched to a gene. The CDR3 runs to 17 residues. The CDR3 spells CASSPGTSGGARDEQFF. The CDR3 bases are TGCGCCAGCAGCCCCGGGACTAGCGGGGGGGCCAGGGATGAGCAGTTCTTC.

This chain uses TRBV6-1 with TRBJ2-3; TRBD1 agrees at 7 bases. The J segment lost 4 bases and the V segment lost 3 bases, leaving 10 bases of the junction unmatched. CDR1 is MNHNS and CDR2 is SASEGT in the germline V gene. This CDR3 comprises 16 residues. This CDR3 is CASSDGVYTGADTQYF. CDR3 in DNA: TGTGCCAGCAGTGATGGGGTATACACAGGGGCAGATACGCAGTATTTT.

The genes are TRBV11-2 and TRBJ1-4; no reliable D call. Trimming shortened V by 1 base and J by 1 base, and 7 bases separated the two germline ends. The germline gives CDR1 SGHAT, CDR2 FQNNGV. CDR3 length: 15 residues. The CDR3 DNA sequence: TGTGCCAGCAGCTTAGGGGAGAGAACTAATGAAAAACTGTTTTTT. Its translation: CASSLGERTNEKLFF.

This clone showed up just a few times. The rearrangement links TRBV5-5 to TRBJ1-2, with D maybe TRBD1 (6 bases). V dropped 0 bases and J dropped 6 bases, with 12 bases sitting between them. Per germline, CDR1 SGHKS and CDR2 YYEKEE (reference sequence). CDR3 length equals 14 residues. CDR3 in DNA: TGTGCCAGCAGCTTGGTATCTGGGGGCGATGGCTACACCTTC. Translating gives CASSLVSGGDGYTF.

The chain combines TRBV6-6 with TRBJ1-2, with D tentatively TRBD1 (5 bases). The V gene's germline CDR1 is MNHNY and CDR2 SVGAGI (reference sequence). Trimming stripped 2 bases from V and 2 bases from J, with 9 bases between. This CDR3 is built from 14 residues. The CDR3 DNA sequence: TGTGCCAGCAGTTACCAGTCAGGGAACTATGGCTACACCTTC. This sequence encodes CASSYQSGNYGYTF.

The chain combines TRBV7-9 with TRBJ2-7; unclear D gene. The CDR3 is made up of 16 amino acids. CDR1 is SEHNR and CDR2 is FQNEAQ in the germline V gene (reference sequence). Between the trimmed V and J ends, which lost 5 bases and 2 bases, there was a span of 19 bases. CDR3 in DNA: TGTGCCAGCAGCAGGTTTAGCTTCCCAGGTCCCTACGAGCAGTACTTC. It translates to CASSRFSFPGPYEQYF.